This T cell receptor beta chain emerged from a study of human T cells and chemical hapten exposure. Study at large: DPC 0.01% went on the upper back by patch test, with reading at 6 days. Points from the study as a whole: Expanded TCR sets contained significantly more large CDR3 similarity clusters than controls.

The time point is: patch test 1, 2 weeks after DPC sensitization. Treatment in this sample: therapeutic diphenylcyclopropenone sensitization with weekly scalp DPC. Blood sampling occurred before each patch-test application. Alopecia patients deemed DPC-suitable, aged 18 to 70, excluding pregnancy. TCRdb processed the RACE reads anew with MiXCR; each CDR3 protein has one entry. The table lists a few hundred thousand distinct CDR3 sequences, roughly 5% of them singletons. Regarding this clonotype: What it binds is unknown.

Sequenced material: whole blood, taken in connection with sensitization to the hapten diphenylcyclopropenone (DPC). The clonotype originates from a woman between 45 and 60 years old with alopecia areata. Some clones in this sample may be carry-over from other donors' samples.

CDR3 nucleotides: TGTGCCAGCAGCTTAGCCCGTCCATGGCGGAGGAACACTGAAGCTTTCTTT. It encodes CASSLARPWRRNTEAFF. This sequence joins TRBV7-2 and TRBJ1-1; D call uncertain. The CDR3 spans 17 residues. Trimming removed 0 bases from V and 1 base from J, with 15 bases in between. Germline V gene lookup returns CDR1 SGHTA and CDR2 FQGNSA.